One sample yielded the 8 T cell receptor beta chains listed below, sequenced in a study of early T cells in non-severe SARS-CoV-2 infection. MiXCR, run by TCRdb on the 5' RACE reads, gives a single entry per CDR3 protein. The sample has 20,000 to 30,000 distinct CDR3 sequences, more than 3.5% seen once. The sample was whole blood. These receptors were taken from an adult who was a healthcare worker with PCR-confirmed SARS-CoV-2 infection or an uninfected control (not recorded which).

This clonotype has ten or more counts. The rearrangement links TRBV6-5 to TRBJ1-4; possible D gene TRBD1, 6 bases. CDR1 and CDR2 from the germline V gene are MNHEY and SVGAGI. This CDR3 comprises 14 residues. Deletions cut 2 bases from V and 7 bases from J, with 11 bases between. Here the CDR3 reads CASSYGGLGEKLFF. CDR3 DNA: TGTGCCAGCAGTTACGGGGGGCTCGGTGAAAAACTGTTTTTT.

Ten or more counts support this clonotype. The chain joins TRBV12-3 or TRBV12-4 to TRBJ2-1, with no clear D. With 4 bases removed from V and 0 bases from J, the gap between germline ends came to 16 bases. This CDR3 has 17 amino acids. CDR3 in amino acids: CASSSYDWTSSYNEQFF. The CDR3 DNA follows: TGTGCCAGCAGTTCCTACGACTGGACCAGCTCCTACAATGAGCAGTTCTTC.

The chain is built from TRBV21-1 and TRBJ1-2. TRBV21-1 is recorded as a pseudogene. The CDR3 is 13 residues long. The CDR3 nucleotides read TGTGCCGAGGTTACGGATTACCCCTATGGCTACACCTTC. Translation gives CAEVTDYPYGYTF.

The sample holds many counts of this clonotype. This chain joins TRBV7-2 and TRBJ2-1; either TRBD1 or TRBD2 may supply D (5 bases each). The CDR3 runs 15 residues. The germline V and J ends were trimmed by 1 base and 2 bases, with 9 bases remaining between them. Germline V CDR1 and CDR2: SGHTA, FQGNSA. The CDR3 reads CASSLGGTTYNEQFF. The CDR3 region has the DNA TGTGCCAGCAGCTTAGGGGGGACCACCTACAATGAGCAGTTCTTC.

CDR3 nucleotides: TGCAGCGTAATTTTCACAGATACGCAGTATTTT. Amino acid sequence: CSVIFTDTQYF. The V and J genes are TRBV29-1 and TRBJ2-3, with D hard to call. V was trimmed by 6 bases and J by 2 bases, leaving 6 bases between them. The CDR3 covers 11 residues. From germline, CDR1 is SQVTM and CDR2 ANQGSEA.

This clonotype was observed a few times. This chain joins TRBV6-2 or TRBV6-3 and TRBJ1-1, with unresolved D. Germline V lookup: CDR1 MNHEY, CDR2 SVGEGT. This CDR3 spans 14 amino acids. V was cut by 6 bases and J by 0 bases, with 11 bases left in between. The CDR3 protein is CASSVQKMNTEAFF. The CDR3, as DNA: TGTGCCAGCAGCGTACAGAAAATGAACACTGAAGCTTTCTTT.

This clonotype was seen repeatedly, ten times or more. The CDR3: CASRGQRGYNEQFF. The CDR3 DNA reads as TGTGCCAGCAGGGGCCAGCGGGGCTACAATGAGCAGTTCTTC. The V gene is TRBV12-3 or TRBV12-4, the J gene TRBJ2-1, with 7 nucleotides matching TRBD2. V lost 6 bases, J lost 3 bases, and 5 bases stayed unmatched. The length of the CDR3 is 14 residues.

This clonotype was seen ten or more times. In DNA, the CDR3 is TGTGCCAGCAGTGTGAAGCGAGGGAACTATGGCTACACCTTC. Its translation is CASSVKRGNYGYTF. This rearrangement joins TRBV2 to TRBJ1-2, with D hard to call. CDR3 length: 14 residues. V shed 4 bases and J shed 2 bases, with 11 bases lying between them. CDR1 is SNHLY and CDR2 is FYNNEI in the germline V gene. The complete variable domain, with remaining parts taken from reference TRBV2 and TRBJ1-2, reads EPEVTQTPSHQVTQMGQEVILRCVPISNHLYFYWYRQILGQKVEFLVSFYNNEISEKSEIFDDQFSVERPDGSNFTLKIRSTKLEDSAMYFCASSVKRGNYGYTFGSGTRLTVV.